The 5 T cell receptor beta chains below all came from one sample that was sequenced in a study of blood T cell repertoires in COVID-19. Libraries were prepared by immunoSEQ multiplex PCR; TCRdb keeps only in-frame clonotypes and omits some of them. This sample has over 200,000 clones, with approximately 88% found just once. Sequencing was performed on peripheral blood. The receptors come from a woman aged 25 to 39 with acute or convalescent COVID-19.

This clone has only a few counts. The V call is TRBV5-4, the J call TRBJ2-7; 9 nucleotides line up with TRBD1. The germline gives CDR1 SGHNT, CDR2 YYREEE (reference sequence). The CDR3 sequence is 14 residues long. J was trimmed by 5 bases and V by 3 bases; bases with no gene match: 6. CDR3 region: CASSSRDRDNEQYF. CDR3 DNA: TGTGCCAGCAGCTCCCGGGACAGGGATAACGAGCAGTACTTC.

V usage is TRBV5-1 and J usage is TRBJ2-2; 9 nucleotides match TRBD1. The CDR3 extends over 16 amino acids. Germline CDR1 reads SGHRS; CDR2 reads YFSETQ. Germline trimming cut 0 bases from V and 4 bases from J; bases unmatched to any gene: 4. CDR3 coding DNA: TGCGCCAGCAGCTTGGGGGACAGGGCAAGCACCGGGGAGCTGTTTTTT. It codes for CASSLGDRASTGELFF.

For this clone: A clone one base away is much larger, so this may be a read error. Different DNA sequences within this sample yield the same CDR3. The CDR3 DNA is TGTGCCAGCAGCTCAACCTACGAGCAGTACTTC. Its translation is CASSSTYEQYF. V gene TRBV11-2 combines with J gene TRBJ2-7; D call uncertain. CDR3 size: 11 residues. Germline CDR1 reads SGHAT; CDR2 reads FQNNGV. The V end was cut by 4 bases, the J end by 2 bases, with 3 bases between.

The rearrangement links TRBV19 to TRBJ1-2; D is uncertain. CDR3 length: 14 residues. V lost 5 bases to trimming and J lost 8 bases, with 18 bases between them. Per germline, CDR1 LNHDA and CDR2 SQIVND (reference sequence). In DNA, the CDR3 is TGTGCCAGTAGTTCGTCGGGGATTCCTTGGGGCTACACCTTC. Its protein product is CASSSSGIPWGYTF.

The CDR3 coding sequence is TGTGCCAGCAGCCCAGGGGCAGGGGGTGGGAGACAGCCCCAGCATTTT. Residues: CASSPGAGGGRQPQHF. The genes are TRBV7-9 and TRBJ1-5; 7 bases line up with TRBD1. Germline trimming cut 5 bases from V and 7 bases from J; bases unmatched to any gene: 14. The germline V gene has CDR1 SEHNR and CDR2 FQNEAQ (reference sequence). The length of the CDR3 is 16 residues.